What follows describes a single TCR beta chain. Its antigen is undetermined. This sample is drawn from a study of lymphopenia after photon versus proton radiotherapy. Notes on the study in general: Post-nadir diversity loss with photons came from oligoclonal expansion, particularly CD8+ Temra cells. Photon-treated patients lost naive T cells and TCR diversity; proton-treated stayed stable.

Using immunoSEQ multiplex PCR, the repertoire was profiled, and TCRdb retains in-frame clones only, with some absent. The sample has 37,000 or so clones, around 85% seen once. The CDR3 runs 10 residues. Germline values: CDR1 MRHNA, CDR2 SNTAGT. The sample consisted of peripheral blood, taken from a patient treated with photon-based radiotherapy. The source of this sequence is a man aged 50-60 years with gastric cancer. This sequence joins TRBV6-4 and TRBJ2-5; D is unresolved. The end of the DNA aligns better with TRBJ2-7, so the J call may be wrong. The CDR3 sequence is CASSDYEQYF. CDR3 DNA: TGTGCCAGCAGTGACTACGAGCAGTACTTC.